The source of this T cell receptor (beta chain) is a study of cytomegalovirus exposure and HLA in healthy donors. Turning to this clone: Its antigen is not identified.

Study-wide findings and caveats: Later work found that TCR association rates differed between HLA loci; DRB1 had the most and HLA-C the fewest. For presence/absence analyses, sequencing depth was assumed to be roughly uniform across donors.

Vbeta (60) and Jbeta (13) primers were used in the PCR. The table came from immunoSEQ multiplex PCR; TCRdb's copy has only in-frame clones and leaves some out. In the table there are some 180,000 clones, 75% to 85% of which are singletons. Sequenced sample: PBMCs. The source of this sequence is a woman in her fifties or sixties in good health and CMV-seronegative.

CDR3 coding DNA: TGTGCCAGCAGTGGTTCCGGGACAGCAACCGGGGAGCTGTTTTTT. This translates into CASSGSGTATGELFF. The chain carries TRBV7-2 and TRBJ2-2, with TRBD1 matching over 7 bases. CDR1 SGHTA and CDR2 FQGNSA come from the germline V gene. The CDR3 runs 15 residues. V shed 6 bases and J 5 bases; nucleotides not matched to a gene: 9.